This passage covers 18 T cell receptor beta chains from one sample sequenced in a study of T-cell memory formation after mild COVID-19. From the 5' RACE reads, TCRdb called clonotypes with MiXCR, one entry per CDR3 protein. There are 350,000 to 450,000 distinct CDR3 sequences in the sample; approximately 24% occur only once, and roughly 8.9% lies in the top ten. Sample: PBMCs or a T cell subset sorted from them (not recorded which). The origin of the receptors is an adult woman who had mild COVID-19 (a few samples of this study predate the infection). Cell type and time point are not known.

The genes are TRBV20-1 and TRBJ2-2; D gene uncertain. Germline CDR1 DFQATT, CDR2 SNEGSKA (reference sequence). This CDR3 spans 11 amino acids. The CDR3 loop reads CSAYLTGELFF. The CDR3 DNA reads as TGCAGCGCCTACCTCACCGGGGAGCTGTTTTTT.

The rearrangement uses TRBV3-1 and TRBJ2-1, with 15 bases lining up with TRBD2. The V gene's germline CDR1 is LGHDT and CDR2 YNNKEL (reference sequence). Trimming at V came to 5 bases and at J to 12 bases, leaving 8 bases not matched to a gene. CDR3 size: 15 residues. The CDR3 DNA follows: TGTGCCAGCAGCTTCGGACTAGCGGGGGGGATGGCGCAGTTCTTC. This codes for CASSFGLAGGMAQFF.

This clonotype was detected a few times. DNA for the CDR3: TGTGCCAGCAGCCTCCAAAGCGGGGGGCCCCAGCATTTT. Its protein is CASSLQSGGPQHF. The chain uses TRBV7-2 and TRBJ1-5; possibly TRBD1 for D (5 bases). The V end lost 5 bases, the J end lost 9 bases, and 14 bases lay between the germline ends. Germline V gene data show CDR1 as SGHTA and CDR2 as FQGNSA. The CDR3 is made up of 13 amino acids.

This chain connects TRBV20-1 to TRBJ1-2, with D possibly matching TRBD1 (6 bases). In germline, CDR1 is DFQATT, CDR2 SNEGSKA (reference sequence). There are 15 residues in the CDR3. The V end lost 6 bases, the J end lost 0 bases, and 17 bases lay between the germline ends. The CDR3 loop reads CSAARTDYSNYGYTF. CDR3 in DNA: TGCAGTGCGGCGCGGACAGACTATTCTAACTATGGCTACACCTTC.

This clonotype has just a few counts. V usage is TRBV6-5 and J usage is TRBJ1-2; 8 bases map to TRBD1. The V gene end was trimmed by 6 bases and the J gene end by 6 bases; junction bases not matched to a gene: 6. Per the germline V gene, CDR1 is MNHEY and CDR2 is SVGAGI. The CDR3 contains 13 residues. The CDR3: CASSWTGSNGYTF. CDR3 nucleotides: TGTGCCAGCAGCTGGACAGGGTCTAATGGCTACACCTTC.

The chain uses TRBV18 and TRBJ2-3, with 7 bases identical to TRBD2. V lost 0 bases to trimming and J lost 4 bases; unmatched junction nucleotides: 4. The CDR3 consists of 15 residues. The germline V gene has CDR1 KGHSH and CDR2 LQKENI. CDR3 amino acids: CASSPPAGVSDTQYF. CDR3 DNA sequence: TGTGCCAGCTCACCACCGGCGGGAGTGTCAGATACGCAGTATTTT.

This chain connects TRBV29-1 to TRBJ2-7; D might be TRBD2 (6 bases). Per germline, CDR1 SQVTM and CDR2 ANQGSEA. Trimming shortened V by 2 bases and J by 3 bases, and 14 bases separated the two germline ends. The CDR3 has 14 residues. This CDR3 reads CSVEWAGMGYEQYF. In DNA, the CDR3 is TGCAGCGTTGAATGGGCGGGGATGGGCTACGAGCAGTACTTC.

This clonotype was seen a handful of times. The J gene is TRBJ2-3, the V gene TRBV7-9, with D unclear. This CDR3 has 15 residues. Trimming shortened V by 3 bases and J by 1 base, and 11 bases separated the two germline ends. The germline gives CDR1 SEHNR, CDR2 FQNEAQ (reference sequence). The chain's CDR3 is CASSFEVIGTDTQYF. The CDR3 DNA reads as TGTGCCAGCAGCTTCGAGGTGATCGGCACAGATACGCAGTATTTT.

The chain is built from TRBV5-1 and TRBJ1-1; D possibly corresponds to TRBD1 (5 bases). Germline lookup yields CDR1 SGHRS and CDR2 YFSETQ. Between the trimmed V and J ends, which lost 3 bases and 3 bases, there was a span of 15 bases. This CDR3 contains 15 residues. CDR3 sequence: CASSSGGTADTEAFF. CDR3 bases: TGCGCCAGCAGCTCCGGGGGGACGGCGGACACTGAAGCTTTCTTT.

This clonotype turned up a few times. The chain is built from TRBV6-5 and TRBJ2-5; 11 positions match TRBD1. Germline assignment: CDR1 MNHEY and CDR2 SVGAGI. The CDR3 extends over 15 amino acids. Unmatched junction bases numbered 8, after V lost 6 bases and J lost 5 bases. The CDR3 reads CASRPGTGGWETQYF. The CDR3 region has the DNA TGTGCCAGCAGGCCCGGGACAGGGGGTTGGGAGACCCAGTACTTC.

This clonotype was recorded a few times. This chain links TRBV12-3 or TRBV12-4 with TRBJ2-5; 9 positions agree with TRBD1. The CDR3 is made up of 14 amino acids. The ends lost 4 bases at V and 8 bases at J; junction bases unmatched: 8. The CDR3 sequence: CASSSGTGWNTQYF. CDR3 DNA sequence: TGTGCCAGCAGTTCAGGGACAGGGTGGAATACCCAGTACTTC.

This chain connects TRBV5-1 to TRBJ2-1; the D gene is possibly TRBD2 (5 bases). This CDR3 has 14 residues. Trimming stripped 0 bases from V and 5 bases from J, with 9 bases between. CDR1 is SGHRS, CDR2 YFSETQ, per germline. CDR3 residues: CASSLAGNHNEQFF. The DNA of the CDR3 is TGCGCCAGCAGCTTGGCGGGGAACCACAATGAGCAGTTCTTC.

This clonotype was counted between two and nine times. The chain links TRBV2 to TRBJ2-7; 8 nucleotides agree with TRBD2. The germline V gene encodes CDR1 SNHLY and CDR2 FYNNEI. Trimming removed 6 bases from V and 5 bases from J; junction bases left unmatched: 12. The CDR3 spans 15 residues. The CDR3 here is CASSDGLATHHEQYF. The CDR3 DNA is TGTGCCAGCAGCGACGGACTAGCAACCCACCACGAGCAGTACTTC.

In its sample, this clonotype was seen many times. The rearrangement links TRBV5-1 to TRBJ1-1; unclear D gene. From germline, CDR1 is SGHRS and CDR2 YFSETQ. The CDR3 is 14 residues long. V was cut by 3 bases and J by 0 bases, with 9 bases left in between. The DNA for the CDR3 is TGCGCCAGCAGCTCGGACGGATTGAACACTGAAGCTTTCTTT. This encodes CASSSDGLNTEAFF.

The chain couples TRBV20-1 to TRBJ2-7; D is undetermined. The germline V and J ends were trimmed by 3 bases and 4 bases, with 7 bases remaining between them. In germline, CDR1 is DFQATT, CDR2 SNEGSKA (reference sequence). The CDR3 loop spans 11 amino acids. CDR3 protein: CSASHLYEQYF. Here the CDR3 DNA reads TGCAGTGCTAGCCACTTGTACGAGCAGTACTTC.

The chain recombines TRBV7-9 with TRBJ1-1; TRBD1 aligns across 8 bases. V dropped 4 bases and J dropped 8; count of bases not matched to a gene: 9. The CDR3 has 14 residues. Per germline, CDR1 SEHNR and CDR2 FQNEAQ (reference sequence). The CDR3 is CASSSAGQATEAFF. Here the CDR3 DNA reads TGTGCCAGCAGCTCGGCGGGACAGGCTACGGAAGCTTTCTTT. Full variable domain (rest looked up from reference TRBV7-9 and TRBJ1-1): DTGVSQNPRHKITKRGQNVTFRCDPISEHNRLYWYRQTLGQGPEFLTYFQNEAQLEKSRLLSDRFSAERPKGSFSTLEIQRTEQGDSAMYLCASSSAGQATEAFFGQGTRLTVV.

The gene calls are TRBV5-5 and TRBJ1-5, with no clear D. Germline V gene sequence: CDR1 SGHKS, CDR2 YYEKEE (reference sequence). V was trimmed by 0 bases and J by 2 bases, leaving 9 bases between them. The CDR3 has 15 amino acids. CDR3: CASSLAVYGNQPQHF. CDR3 DNA: TGTGCCAGCAGCTTGGCCGTGTATGGCAATCAGCCCCAGCATTTT. Complete variable domain (other parts from reference TRBV5-5 and TRBJ1-5): DAGVTQSPTHLIKTRGQQVTLRCSPISGHKSVSWYQQVLGQGPQFIFQYYEKEERGRGNFPDRFSARQFPNYSSELNVNALLLGDSALYLCASSLAVYGNQPQHFGDGTRLSIL.

V and J are TRBV10-3 and TRBJ2-1; no firm D call. The CDR3 sequence is 15 residues long. Per the germline V gene, CDR1 is ENHRY and CDR2 is SYGVKD. V dropped 3 bases and J dropped 3 bases, with 12 bases sitting between them. The CDR3 loop is CAISEGDMNYNEQFF. The CDR3 bases are TGTGCCATCAGTGAAGGAGACATGAACTACAATGAGCAGTTCTTC.